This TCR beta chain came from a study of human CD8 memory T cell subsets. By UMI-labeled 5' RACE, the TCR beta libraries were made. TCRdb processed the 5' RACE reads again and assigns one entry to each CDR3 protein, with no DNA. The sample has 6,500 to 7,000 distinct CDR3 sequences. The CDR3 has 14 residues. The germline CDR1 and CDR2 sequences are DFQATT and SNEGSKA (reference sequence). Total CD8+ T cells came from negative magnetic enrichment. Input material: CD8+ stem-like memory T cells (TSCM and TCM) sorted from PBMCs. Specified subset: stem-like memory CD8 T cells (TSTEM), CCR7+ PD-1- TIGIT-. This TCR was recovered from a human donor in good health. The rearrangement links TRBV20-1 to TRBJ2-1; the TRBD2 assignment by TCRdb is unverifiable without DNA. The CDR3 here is CSARGAGEVNEQFF.